This note documents a single T cell receptor beta chain sequence. There is no known antigen for this receptor. The record has no base qualities; no much larger clone is one base away. Preparation of the library involved the immunoSEQ multiplex PCR assay. The multiplex PCR relied on a mix of 60 forward primers for TCR Vbeta segments and 13 reverse primers for TCR Jbeta segments. The CDR3 region of rearranged TCR beta genes was amplified from genomic DNA by a multiplex PCR assay. Amplified TCR beta libraries were sequenced as 87-base-pair reads on the Illumina HiSeq System. The original methods were these. A later analysis tallied tens of millions of unique TCR beta chains across the 650 to 750 repertoires, and around 10 million of those chains were shared by two or more donors. To remove PCR and sequencing errors, raw reads were error-corrected and collapsed into unique sequences using a nearest-neighbor algorithm that merged closely related sequences. CDR3 sequences were aligned to IMGT reference sequences to assign V, D and J gene segments. Each retained sequence needed at least a six-nucleotide match to both a V gene segment and a J gene segment. Rearrangements were called productive when the CDR3 lacked stop codons and stayed in frame with V and J; all others were non-productive. CDR3 was defined according to IMGT convention as the region running from the second conserved V-encoded cysteine to the conserved J-encoded phenylalanine. The earlier analysis of about 560 of the donors excluded any sequence lacking an unambiguous match to a single V gene segment. In an earlier analysis of a few hundred of the donors, V segments were called functional above 56.7% productive rearrangements and were called segregating when the between-donor standard deviation exceeded 5%. A statistical classification framework was built for diagnosing cytomegalovirus status from the catalog of TCR beta chain sequences. In a later analysis, V and J genes were assigned by comparing TCR nucleotide sequences against IMGT/GENE-DB human TR gene sequences. Using the TCRdist pipeline, a later analysis assigned CDR3 sequences along with most-parsimonious VDJ recombination scenarios. In a later analysis, each TCR beta chain was defined by its CDR3 amino acid sequence together with its V-gene family, and reads without a unique V-gene family were excluded. As a way to deal with suspected cross-contamination and a sequencing artifact, a later analysis dropped over 550 nucleotide sequences that were highly shared and had low generation probability. For each public chain, a later analysis derived a clonal expansion index from normalized ranks of inferred template counts within each repertoire. A later analysis computed generation probabilities with a VDJ recombination model fitted to out-of-frame rearrangements, and checked the results against IGoR. A later analysis scored TCR-TCR, TCR-HLA and TCR-CMV co-occurrence with hypergeometric tests, applying a repertoire-size bias correction to TCR pairs. To estimate false discovery rates, a later analysis permuted the HLA or CMV assignments 20 times. In a later analysis, co-occurring TCRs were grouped using DBSCAN, with TCRdist sequence similarity added in when clustering inside HLA-allele-positive subsets. Co-occurrence clustering excluded repertoires with fewer than 30,000 or more than 120,000 public chains, plus five with anomalous nucleotide sharing. Not all clones reach the TCRdb copy of this immuneACCESS table, which keeps in-frame sequences only. Checked studies attribute under half of the gap to unresolved V genes and leave the rest unexplained. The V and J calls and the clone size are those of that table, but D and trimming were determined from the DNA. Within this sample are around 200,000 clones, with under 85% of them counted one time only. About 1.6% of the sample goes to the ten largest clones.

The cohort was made up of 666 healthy bone marrow donors. At the time of sampling, all cohort members were nominally healthy, though unrecorded immune exposures were likely present. The donor was CMV seronegative and belonged to the group of more than 300 seronegative cohort members. A peripheral blood sample was provided by each donor, and peripheral blood mononuclear cells were used for TCR beta sequencing. The Qiagen DNeasy Blood Extraction Kit was used to extract genomic DNA from the blood cell samples. The entry originates in a study of cytomegalovirus exposure and HLA in healthy donors (dated by TCRdb to 2015 to 2018). In the study overall: In an earlier analysis of some 610 of the donors, approximately 260 Gb of sequence data and just under 120 million unique TCR beta sequences from approximately 180 million T cells were reported. Typing coverage varied by locus: 629-630 donors for A, B, C, DRB1 and DQB1; more than 500 for DQA1; more than 600 for DPA1; around 450 for DPB1. Along with the 666-subject first cohort, a separate validation cohort of over a hundred different subjects was used. A later analysis re-examined previously published TCR beta repertoires from several hundred donors and added high-resolution HLA genotyping to investigate patterns of TCR occurrence. Every discovery cohort repertoire had been produced on one sequencing platform. Of the 300 to 500 genotyped donors, 70% to 90% were placed in the genetic ancestry cluster associated with self-reported Caucasian donors. An early release covering roughly 600 HLA-typed donors comprised 250 to 350 gigabases of sequencing data and tens of millions of unique TCR sequences. Several DR-DQ haplotypes were treated as single units for association and clustering because of strong linkage in the cohort. The aim of the study was to test whether cataloging public T cell receptors could identify signatures of past pathogen exposure. To decide whether each TCR beta V gene segment behaved as functional or pseudogenic, an earlier analysis of some 540 of the donors relied on high-throughput TCR beta sequencing. The later analysis used no new phenotypic data to find candidate immune exposures, relying instead on TCR beta sequences and their occurrence across donors. The T cell repertoires of 666 subjects were profiled by immunosequencing and related to cytomegalovirus serostatus. The study combined high-throughput TCR immunosequencing, statistical association of individual TCRs with disease status, and machine learning to predict cytomegalovirus infection status. A later genetic analysis used genome-wide SNP genotypes for 398 of the 666 donors, treating that subset as a discovery cohort. Donor age, sex, ethnicity and CMV serostatus were compiled together with the repertoire data. Among 350 to 400 genotyped donors of the cohort, an average of around 240,000 unique TCR beta nucleotide sequences were sequenced per donor, roughly 18% of them non-productive. Class I and class II HLA loci were covered by the typing at four-digit resolution. Summary of the overall study and its limitations: The cohort was sequenced for TCR beta chains only, and without alpha or paired-chain data the features that could be detected were limited. A later genetic analysis associated a missense DCLRE1C variant with V-gene and J-gene trimming of TCR beta chains, and an independent cohort replicated the association. According to the authors, the approach could potentially be generalized to other disease states and immunological phenotypes. Most CMV-associated TCR beta chains appeared to be HLA-restricted in a later analysis, and the HLA associations seemed to be driven largely by CMV exposure. Some IMGT-functional V segments, including TRBV6-2 and TRBV6-3, could not be told apart with the 87-base-pair reads, so those segments were excluded. Because HLA typing was missing for some donors at each locus, association tests included only the typed subset. In an earlier analysis of some 500 of the donors, most TCR beta V segments appeared in productive rearrangements about 87% or about 30% of the time, broadly matching IMGT annotations. Cytomegalovirus status was reported to be diagnosed by the classifier with high specificity and sensitivity in both the original and validation cohorts. A further reported finding was that TCR beta sequences accurately predicted the HLA-A and HLA-B alleles for most subjects in the first cohort. Linkage disequilibrium might explain the correlated functional status among segregating V segments, but an unknown experimental factor could not be excluded. Specific HLA alleles were associated with roughly 16,000 TCR beta sequences at a false discovery rate of 0.05 in a later analysis. According to a later genetic analysis, donors in an Asian-associated ancestry cluster had fewer N-insertions in productive TCRs than the approximately 630-donor mean. While some public TCRs were present in many individuals, most TCR sequences turned up only very rarely across donors. In a later analysis, TCR association rates were found to vary across HLA loci, with the most associated TCRs seen for DRB1 alleles and the fewest for HLA-C alleles. The study listed 164 TCR beta chains as associated with cytomegalovirus. Because counts were too low, some 16 rarely observed V segments, including chromosome 9 orphons, were excluded from the earlier analysis of several hundred of the donors. A few of the identified cytomegalovirus-associated TCR beta chains were confirmed in vitro to be specific for cytomegalovirus antigens. When HLA alleles, especially DR and DQ, strongly co-occurred, TCR associations were difficult to assign to individual alleles. According to a later analysis, parvovirus B19, influenza, CMV and Epstein-Barr virus appeared linked to several top co-occurrence clusters. Presence/absence analyses assumed roughly uniform sequencing depth across donors, an assumption that may not hold. A cluster of highly shared sequence variants was judged likely to represent a technical artifact of the sequencing pipeline. The only immune exposure information available for the cohort was CMV serostatus. A later analysis found that HLA-associated TCR beta chains were more clonally expanded and had lower generation probabilities than equally common non-associated chains.

Cut back by 3 bases and 3 bases, the V and J ends lie 9 bases apart. The CDR3 covers 14 residues, taking in both the cysteine and the phenylalanine. CDR3 DNA only is kept here, 42 bases in frame from base 1. In the germline V gene, CDR1 corresponds to SGDLS and CDR2 to YYNGEE. Specimen: PBMCs. The origin of this receptor is a man between 45 and 60 years old in good health and CMV-seronegative. The chain is assembled from TRBV9 and TRBJ2-2, with the D gene too uncertain to name. The sequenced DNA: TGTGCCAGCAGCGGAACTTTTCACACCGGGGAGCTGTTTTTT. It translates as CASSGTFHTGELFF.